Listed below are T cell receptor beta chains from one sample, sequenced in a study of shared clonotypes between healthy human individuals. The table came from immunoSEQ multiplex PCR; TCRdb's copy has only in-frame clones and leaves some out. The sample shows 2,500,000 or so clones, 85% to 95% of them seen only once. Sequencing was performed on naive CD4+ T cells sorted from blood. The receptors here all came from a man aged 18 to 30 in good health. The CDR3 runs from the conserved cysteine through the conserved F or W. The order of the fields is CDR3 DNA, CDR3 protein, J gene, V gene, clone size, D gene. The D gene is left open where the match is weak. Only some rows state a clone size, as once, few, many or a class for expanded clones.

cdr3_nt: TGTGCCAGCTACCCGCACAGGGGGCCCCCTGAAGCTTTCTTT
cdr3_aa: CASYPHRGPPEAFF
j_call: TRBJ1-1
v_call: TRBV28
clone_size: few
d_call: TRBD1

cdr3_nt: TGTGCCAGCAGTCTTAAACAGGGCACTGGAAACACCATATATTTT
cdr3_aa: CASSLKQGTGNTIYF
j_call: TRBJ1-3
v_call: TRBV28
clone_size: .
d_call: .

cdr3_nt: TGTGCCATCAGTGAGTTTACAGGGAAAAACTACGAGCAGTACTTC
cdr3_aa: CAISEFTGKNYEQYF
j_call: TRBJ2-7
v_call: TRBV10-3
clone_size: once
d_call: .

cdr3_nt: TGCGCCAGCAGCCAGCGGACAGTAGTAAACACTGAAGCTTTCTTT
cdr3_aa: CASSQRTVVNTEAFF
j_call: TRBJ1-1
v_call: TRBV4-1
clone_size: .
d_call: .

cdr3_nt: TGCGCCAGCAGTCAATCCGGCTCAGGGGAGCTGTTTTTT
cdr3_aa: CASSQSGSGELFF
j_call: TRBJ2-2
v_call: TRBV23-1
clone_size: .
d_call: .

cdr3_nt: TGTGCCAGTAGTATACCCACTGGCGGGGGGCTCACAGATACGCAGTATTTT
cdr3_aa: CASSIPTGGGLTDTQYF
j_call: TRBJ2-3
v_call: TRBV19
clone_size: .
d_call: TRBD2

cdr3_nt: TGTGCCAGTAGTTCCCAACCGGCAGGGGCAAGTTCACCCCTCCACTTT
cdr3_aa: CASSSQPAGASSPLHF
j_call: TRBJ1-6
v_call: TRBV19
clone_size: .
d_call: .

cdr3_nt: TGTGCCAGCAGTCCGTTAGGACTAGGGAACAATGAGCAGTTCTTC
cdr3_aa: CASSPLGLGNNEQFF
j_call: TRBJ2-1
v_call: TRBV27
clone_size: .
d_call: TRBD2

cdr3_nt: TGCAGTGCTAGGAAAGAGACCCAGTACTTC
cdr3_aa: CSARKETQYF
j_call: TRBJ2-5
v_call: TRBV20-1
clone_size: .
d_call: .

cdr3_nt: TGCAGCGTTGGGCGAGGCTCCTACGAGCAGTACTTC
cdr3_aa: CSVGRGSYEQYF
j_call: TRBJ2-7
v_call: TRBV29-1
clone_size: .
d_call: .

cdr3_nt: TGTGCCTGGAGTCTGGAGGGGGGGGCGGCTGCTTTCTTT
cdr3_aa: CAWSLEGGAAAFF
j_call: TRBJ1-1
v_call: TRBV30
clone_size: .
d_call: .

cdr3_nt: TGTGCCTGGAGTCCCCGGGACAGGGTGACGAATGAGCAGTTCTTC
cdr3_aa: CAWSPRDRVTNEQFF
j_call: TRBJ2-1
v_call: TRBV30
clone_size: .
d_call: TRBD1

cdr3_nt: TGTGCCAGCAGCTTATGGCTTCGGCGGGACTCTGACAATGAGCAGTTCTTC
cdr3_aa: CASSLWLRRDSDNEQFF
j_call: TRBJ2-1
v_call: TRBV7-6
clone_size: .
d_call: .

cdr3_nt: TGTGCCAGCAGCACTACCGGGACACCTACTAATGAAAAACTGTTTTTT
cdr3_aa: CASSTTGTPTNEKLFF
j_call: TRBJ1-4
v_call: TRBV9
clone_size: .
d_call: .

cdr3_nt: TGCAGCGTTGAAGAGGCCCCGGGGGGATGGCAGTTCTTC
cdr3_aa: CSVEEAPGGWQFF
j_call: TRBJ2-1
v_call: TRBV29-1
clone_size: .
d_call: TRBD2

cdr3_nt: TGTGCCAGCAGTTTAGGAGGGGTGCGCACCGGGGAGCTGTTTTTT
cdr3_aa: CASSLGGVRTGELFF
j_call: TRBJ2-2
v_call: TRBV28
clone_size: once
d_call: .

cdr3_nt: TGTGCCAGCACTGAGGGGTATGGCTACACCTTC
cdr3_aa: CASTEGYGYTF
j_call: TRBJ1-2
v_call: TRBV6-1
clone_size: .
d_call: .

cdr3_nt: TGTGCCAGCAGTGAAGCGGGGGTGTTTAATGAAAAACTGTTTTTT
cdr3_aa: CASSEAGVFNEKLFF
j_call: TRBJ1-4
v_call: TRBV2
clone_size: .
d_call: .

cdr3_nt: TGCAGCGTCGCAGCCGATACTCTGAACACTGAAGCTTTCTTT
cdr3_aa: CSVAADTLNTEAFF
j_call: TRBJ1-1
v_call: TRBV29-1
clone_size: .
d_call: .

cdr3_nt: TGCGCCAGCAGCTTACGACTAGATTCCTACGAGCAGTACTTC
cdr3_aa: CASSLRLDSYEQYF
j_call: TRBJ2-7
v_call: TRBV5-1
clone_size: .
d_call: .

cdr3_nt: TGCGCCAGCAGCTTTAGGGCGGGAGGGAACACAGATACGCAGTATTTT
cdr3_aa: CASSFRAGGNTDTQYF
j_call: TRBJ2-3
v_call: TRBV5-1
clone_size: .
d_call: TRBD2

cdr3_nt: TGCAGTGCTAGAATCACTGAAGCTTTCTTT
cdr3_aa: CSARITEAFF
j_call: TRBJ1-1
v_call: TRBV20-1
clone_size: .
d_call: .

cdr3_nt: TGTGCCAGCAGCGCGTATACTCCAGGGATGGCTTTCTTT
cdr3_aa: CASSAYTPGMAFF
j_call: TRBJ1-1
v_call: TRBV7-2
clone_size: .
d_call: .

cdr3_nt: TGCAGCGTCCTCAGGGGGAGCGGCTATGTTGGGGAGCTGTTTTTT
cdr3_aa: CSVLRGSGYVGELFF
j_call: TRBJ2-2
v_call: TRBV29-1
clone_size: once
d_call: TRBD1

cdr3_nt: TGTGCCAGCAGACAGAATATGAACTCCTACAATGAGCAGTTCTTC
cdr3_aa: CASRQNMNSYNEQFF
j_call: TRBJ2-1
v_call: TRBV2
clone_size: .
d_call: .

cdr3_nt: TGCAGCGTTGAGGGGTTGGCAGGACCTGAAAAACTGTTTTTT
cdr3_aa: CSVEGLAGPEKLFF
j_call: TRBJ1-4
v_call: TRBV29-1
clone_size: .
d_call: .

cdr3_nt: TGTGCCAGCAGCTTACCGACGACAGGGTATGGGACCGGGGAGCTGTTTTTT
cdr3_aa: CASSLPTTGYGTGELFF
j_call: TRBJ2-2
v_call: TRBV7-9
clone_size: .
d_call: TRBD1

cdr3_nt: TGTGCCAGCAGTTCCCGAAACAGCCAGGCTGGCTACACCTTC
cdr3_aa: CASSSRNSQAGYTF
j_call: TRBJ1-2
v_call: TRBV27
clone_size: .
d_call: .

cdr3_nt: TGCGCCAGCAGCCCAGATGGGGGAAGGGCTCAGCCCCAGCATTTT
cdr3_aa: CASSPDGGRAQPQHF
j_call: TRBJ1-5
v_call: TRBV5-1
clone_size: .
d_call: .

cdr3_nt: TGTGCCTGGATGGGGACAGGATCCTACGAGCAGTACTTC
cdr3_aa: CAWMGTGSYEQYF
j_call: TRBJ2-7
v_call: TRBV30
clone_size: .
d_call: TRBD1

cdr3_nt: TGTGCCAGCTCAAGATACAGGGGACCCCAAGAGACCCAGTACTTC
cdr3_aa: CASSRYRGPQETQYF
j_call: TRBJ2-5
v_call: TRBV18
clone_size: .
d_call: TRBD1

cdr3_nt: TGTGCCAGCAGCTTAGGACGGGAACCCCTCCACTTT
cdr3_aa: CASSLGREPLHF
j_call: TRBJ1-6
v_call: TRBV13
clone_size: few
d_call: .

cdr3_nt: TGTGCCAGCAGCTTCCCGACTAGCGGGAGATCCTACAATGAGCAGTTCTTC
cdr3_aa: CASSFPTSGRSYNEQFF
j_call: TRBJ2-1
v_call: TRBV11-2
clone_size: .
d_call: TRBD2

cdr3_nt: TGTGCCAGCAGCGTAGAAGGGACTAGCGGCCCCTACGAGCAGTACTTC
cdr3_aa: CASSVEGTSGPYEQYF
j_call: TRBJ2-7
v_call: TRBV9
clone_size: .
d_call: TRBD2

cdr3_nt: TGCGCCAGCAGCCAGACAGGGTCTGATACGCAGTATTTT
cdr3_aa: CASSQTGSDTQYF
j_call: TRBJ2-3
v_call: TRBV5-1
clone_size: once
d_call: TRBD1

cdr3_nt: TGTGCCAGCAGTTTACAGGGAGGAGATACGCAGTATTTT
cdr3_aa: CASSLQGGDTQYF
j_call: TRBJ2-3
v_call: TRBV2
clone_size: .
d_call: .

cdr3_nt: TGCGCCAGCAGCTTGGGGACTAGCGGGGACACAGATACGCAGTATTTT
cdr3_aa: CASSLGTSGDTDTQYF
j_call: TRBJ2-3
v_call: TRBV5-1
clone_size: .
d_call: TRBD2

cdr3_nt: TGCGCCAGCAGCCAAGGAGGGACTTTGAACACCGGGGAGCTGTTTTTT
cdr3_aa: CASSQGGTLNTGELFF
j_call: TRBJ2-2
v_call: TRBV4-3
clone_size: .
d_call: .

cdr3_nt: TGTGCCAGCAGTTGGGGGAATTCCTACGAGCAGTACTTC
cdr3_aa: CASSWGNSYEQYF
j_call: TRBJ2-7
v_call: TRBV28
clone_size: .
d_call: .

cdr3_nt: TGTGCCAGCAGAGGGGACTACAAGAACATTGAAGCTTTCTTT
cdr3_aa: CASRGDYKNIEAFF
j_call: TRBJ1-1
v_call: TRBV2
clone_size: .
d_call: .

cdr3_nt: TGTGCCATCTACTACATGGGAGCCTACGAGCAGTACTTC
cdr3_aa: CAIYYMGAYEQYF
j_call: TRBJ2-7
v_call: TRBV6-1
clone_size: .
d_call: .